This entry lists 25 T cell receptor beta chains sequenced from one sample in a study of blood T cells in healthy people across ages. Primers used in a second PCR of roughly 6 to 11 cycles were a sample-barcoded 5' primer and a J-beta primer mix. One entry per CDR3 protein results from TCRdb running MiXCR on the 5' RACE reads. This sample has over 1,500,000 distinct CDR3 sequences, with about two fifths found just once. The sample consisted of blood. These receptors were collected from a human donor in good health.

This clonotype occurred a few times. The gene calls are TRBV20-1 and TRBJ2-5; D is perhaps TRBD2 (5 bases). This CDR3 is 13 amino acids long. V gave up 3 bases and J gave up 5 bases, with 13 bases separating them. The germline V gene encodes CDR1 DFQATT and CDR2 SNEGSKA (reference sequence). The CDR3 coding sequence is TGCAGTGCTAGGTCAGGAGGAAGCGAGACCCAGTACTTC. This encodes CSARSGGSETQYF.

There are a few counts of this clonotype. The rearrangement uses TRBV9 and TRBJ2-2; D unclear. This CDR3 comprises 12 residues. The germline V gene encodes CDR1 SGDLS and CDR2 YYNGEE. V was clipped by 5 bases and J by 8 bases, with 10 bases between them. The CDR3 loop reads CASRGATGELFF. DNA for the CDR3: TGTGCCAGCAGGGGCGCGACGGGGGAGCTGTTTTTT.

The chain uses TRBV12-3 or TRBV12-4 and TRBJ1-3, with 10 bases aligning to TRBD1. The CDR3 is made up of 17 amino acids. Losses at the gene ends were 3 bases for V and 3 bases for J; bases not matched to a gene: 8. The CDR3 DNA follows: TGTGCCAGCAGTTTTTGGACAGGGGGAGTGGTTGGAAACACCATATATTTT. Protein product: CASSFWTGGVVGNTIYF.

On this clonotype itself: The junction departs from germline at one end; a sequencing error may be responsible. The rearrangement uses TRBV7-3 and TRBJ2-6; possible D gene TRBD1, 5 bases. CDR3 length: 13 residues. Germline assignment: CDR1 SGHTA and CDR2 FQGTGA. CDR3 bases: TGTGCCAGAACAGACTCTGGGGCCAACGTCCGGACTTTC. Encoded protein: CARTDSGANVRTF.

This CDR3 reads CAISESTEDGYTF. CDR3 sequence (DNA): TGTGCCATCAGTGAGTCCACGGAAGATGGCTACACCTTC. This chain uses TRBV10-3 with TRBJ1-2, with D unresolved. The V gene's germline CDR1 is ENHRY and CDR2 SYGVKD. The CDR3 loop spans 13 amino acids. V lost 0 bases and J lost 6, with 8 bases in between.

This clonotype was observed many times. The rearrangement uses TRBV10-3 and TRBJ2-7; TRBD1 aligns across 8 bases. Germline CDR1 is ENHRY and CDR2 is SYGVKD. The CDR3 is made up of 13 amino acids. V shed 10 bases, J shed 2 bases, and the junction held 7 bases outside the gene matches. CDR3 DNA: TGTGCCACCGAAGGACAGGGACCCTACGAGCAGTACTTC. Residues: CATEGQGPYEQYF.

As concerns this clonotype: Mismatch with germline at one junction end may stem from a read error. The V call is TRBV28, the J call TRBJ2-7; D unresolved. The germline gives CDR1 MDHEN, CDR2 SYDVKM. This CDR3 has 15 amino acids. The CDR3 loop reads CVSSPDSWSSYEQYF. The CDR3 DNA reads TGTGTCAGCAGTCCTGACTCGTGGAGCTCCTACGAGCAGTACTTC.

The V gene is TRBV7-6, the J gene TRBJ2-7; tentative D call: TRBD1 (6 bases). Germline loops: CDR1 SGHVS, CDR2 FNYEAQ. V gave up 2 bases and J gave up 0 bases, with 14 bases separating them. The length of the CDR3 is 16 residues. DNA of the CDR3: TGTGCCAGCAGCTTAAGTACAGGGAGCGGCTCCTACGAGCAGTACTTC. It encodes CASSLSTGSGSYEQYF. Based on the CDR3 plus reference TRBV7-6 and TRBJ2-7, the full variable domain is GAGVSQSPRYKVTKRGQDVALRCDPISGHVSLYWYRQALGQGPEFLTYFNYEAQQDKSGLPNDRFSAERPEGSISTLTIQRTEQRDSAMYRCASSLSTGSGSYEQYFGPGTRLTVT.

This rearrangement joins TRBV9 to TRBJ2-3, with 10 positions matching TRBD2. Germline trimming cut 3 bases from V and 0 bases from J; bases unmatched to any gene: 10. The CDR3 consists of 18 residues. Germline V gives CDR1 SGDLS, CDR2 YYNGEE. The CDR3 DNA follows: TGTGCCAGCAGCGCCGGAGCGGGGGGGCCGATAAGCACAGATACGCAGTATTTT. Its translation: CASSAGAGGPISTDTQYF.

The J gene is TRBJ2-4, the V gene TRBV19; weak D call: TRBD1 (5 bases). The V gene lost 1 base and the J gene lost 7 bases, with 11 bases spanning the gap. Per the germline V gene, CDR1 is LNHDA and CDR2 is SQIVND (reference sequence). The CDR3 runs 14 residues. CDR3 protein: CASSIGPGQNIQYF. The DNA for the CDR3 is TGTGCCAGTAGTATAGGTCCAGGGCAGAACATTCAGTACTTC.

This clonotype has at least ten counts. The CDR3 DNA is TGTGCCAGCAGCCCCTATAACATTCAAGAGACCCAGTACTTC. Protein sequence: CASSPYNIQETQYF. The chain is built from TRBV14 and TRBJ2-5; no definite D call. Germline V CDR1 and CDR2: SGHDN, FVKESK. V lost 4 bases and J 2 bases, leaving 11 bases between the germline ends. CDR3 length equals 14 residues. The whole variable domain, remainder taken from reference TRBV14 and TRBJ2-5, is EAGVTQFPSHSVIEKGQTVTLRCDPISGHDNLYWYRRVMGKEIKFLLHFVKESKQDESGMPNNRFLAERTGGTYSTLKVQPAELEDSGVYFCASSPYNIQETQYFGPGTRLLVL.

This clonotype was observed a few times. J is TRBJ2-1 and V is TRBV12-3 or TRBV12-4, with a tentative D call TRBD2 (6 bases). CDR3 size: 15 residues. V gave up 1 base and J gave up 3 bases, with 10 bases separating them. The CDR3 bases are TGTGCCAGCAGTTTAGAGTTAGCGGTCTACAATGAGCAGTTCTTC. As protein: CASSLELAVYNEQFF.

This clonotype has just a few counts. The chain uses TRBV29-1 and TRBJ2-1; 12 bases line up with TRBD2. The CDR3 is 13 residues long. The V gene's germline CDR1 is SQVTM and CDR2 ANQGSEA. V was clipped by 5 bases and J by 9 bases; unmatched bases: 5. The CDR3 coding sequence is TGCAGCGTTTCTAGCGGGGGGGAGGGTGAGCAGTTCTTC. It codes for CSVSSGGEGEQFF.

V gene TRBV29-1 combines with J gene TRBJ1-2; D is uncertain. CDR1 and CDR2 from the germline V gene are SQVTM and ANQGSEA. Deletions cut 4 bases from V and 0 bases from J, with 12 bases between. The CDR3 is 14 amino acids. CDR3 protein: CSVVSDDANYGYTF. CDR3 bases: TGCAGCGTTGTCTCCGATGACGCTAACTATGGCTACACCTTC.

This clonotype was seen a handful of times. This rearrangement joins TRBV6-2 or TRBV6-3 to TRBJ2-7; TRBD1 agrees at 7 bases. The germline gives CDR1 MNHEY, CDR2 SVGEGT. Trimming at V came to 5 bases and at J to 5 bases, leaving 9 bases not matched to a gene. The CDR3 totals 14 residues. CDR3 region: CASSPDREINEQYF. The CDR3, as DNA: TGTGCCAGCAGTCCCGACAGGGAGATCAACGAGCAGTACTTC.

The rearrangement uses TRBV6-6 and TRBJ2-3; TRBD2 matches at 8 bases. This CDR3 is 16 amino acids long. CDR1 and CDR2 (germline): MNHNY, SVGAGI (reference sequence). Germline trimming cut 0 bases from V and 1 base from J; bases unmatched to any gene: 3. This CDR3 is CASSYSYSGGTDTQYF. In DNA, the CDR3 is TGTGCCAGCAGTTACTCTTATAGCGGGGGCACAGATACGCAGTATTTT.

The chain joins TRBV7-2 to TRBJ1-1; D is perhaps TRBD1 (6 bases). Deletions cut 2 bases from V and 11 bases from J, with 15 bases between. Germline V gene sequence: CDR1 SGHTA, CDR2 FQGNSA. This CDR3 is 13 amino acids long. The DNA of the CDR3 is TGTGCCAGCAGCTTAACTGGGGCAGGGGACGCTTTCTTT. Its translation: CASSLTGAGDAFF.

V usage is TRBV2 and J usage is TRBJ2-3; D gene unclear. Between the trimmed V and J ends, which lost 3 bases and 3 bases, there was a span of 7 bases. CDR1 is SNHLY, CDR2 FYNNEI, per germline. The CDR3 is made up of 13 amino acids. The chain's CDR3 is CASSDLRTDTQYF. The CDR3 region has the DNA TGTGCCAGCAGTGACCTCCGTACAGATACGCAGTATTTT.

This clonotype appeared a few times. The V and J genes are TRBV27 and TRBJ2-7; possibly TRBD1 for D (5 bases). Germline V gene sequence: CDR1 MNHEY, CDR2 SMNVEV (reference sequence). With 7 bases removed from V and 2 bases from J, the gap between germline ends came to 12 bases. The CDR3 is made up of 13 amino acids. CDR3 nucleotides: TGTGCCAGCACCCGGGCAGGGACCTACGAGCAGTACTTC. This sequence encodes CASTRAGTYEQYF.

The rearrangement uses TRBV7-2 and TRBJ1-2; D is perhaps TRBD1 (6 bases). Germline-derived CDR1 and CDR2 are SGHTA and FQGNSA. The CDR3 contains 13 residues. Trimming left V 5 bases short and J 4 bases short, with 11 bases between. CDR3 in DNA: TGTGCCAGCAGCCTGGGACACACCTATGGCTACACCTTC. Its protein product is CASSLGHTYGYTF.

The chain recombines TRBV27 with TRBJ1-2, with no clear D. Germline CDR1 is MNHEY and CDR2 is SMNVEV (reference sequence). The CDR3 has 13 amino acids. V lost 7 bases and J lost 3, with 12 bases in between. CDR3 sequence reads: CASKIAADYGYTF. In DNA, the CDR3 is TGTGCCAGCAAAATAGCAGCAGACTATGGCTACACCTTC.

The V call is TRBV29-1, the J call TRBJ2-1, with a tentative D call TRBD2 (6 bases). The ends were cut back, 0 bases at V and 1 base at J, with 13 bases in the middle. CDR3 length: 16 residues. Per the germline V gene, CDR1 is SQVTM and CDR2 is ANQGSEA. The CDR3 nucleotides read TGCAGCGTTGAAGAAGGAAGGGGAGGATCCTACAATGAGCAGTTCTTC. Its protein is CSVEEGRGGSYNEQFF.

The V gene is TRBV28, the J gene TRBJ1-6, with TRBD1 as a possible D gene (5 bases). Between the trimmed V and J ends, which lost 11 bases and 7 bases, there was a span of 12 bases. The length of the CDR3 is 12 residues. Per the germline V gene, CDR1 is MDHEN and CDR2 is SYDVKM. The CDR3 nucleotides read TGTGCCGCGGGGGTTCCAAATTCACCCCTCCACTTT. Protein sequence: CAAGVPNSPLHF.

This clonotype was seen a few times. This chain connects TRBV20-1 to TRBJ2-5; 9 bases are a match to TRBD1. This CDR3 comprises 15 residues. Germline V lookup: CDR1 DFQATT, CDR2 SNEGSKA (reference sequence). J was trimmed by 4 bases and V by 1 base; bases with no gene match: 7. In DNA, the CDR3 is TGCAGTGCTAGAGGGAGGCTGGGACAGGGAGAGACCCAGTACTTC. Protein sequence: CSARGRLGQGETQYF.

The genes are TRBV27 and TRBJ2-4, with 14 bases aligning to TRBD2. This CDR3 has 18 amino acids. J was trimmed by 0 bases and V by 3 bases; bases with no gene match: 4. Looked up from germline, CDR1 is MNHEY and CDR2 is SMNVEV (reference sequence). As DNA, the CDR3 is TGTGCCAGCAGTTTTTCGGGACTAGCGGGGGTAGCCAAAAACATTCAGTACTTC. This encodes CASSFSGLAGVAKNIQYF.